The clone carrying this T cell receptor beta chain was observed many times. Antigen: not known. At one end the junction does not follow the germline gene, possibly because of a read error. Unique molecular identifiers were used to barcode this TCRbeta library. TCRdb analysed the PCR reads with MiXCR anew, one entry per CDR3 protein. The repertoire holds roughly 180,000 distinct CDR3 sequences, with 8.5% to 14% as singletons. This sample was taken from a study of T-cell reconstitution after alpha-beta-depleted transplantation in children. Germline assignment: CDR1 SSHAT and CDR2 FNYEAQ (reference sequence). CDR3 length equals 13 residues. Whole-study findings and limits: Several hundred expanded graft clones reportedly supplied alpha-beta T cells about two months after transplant. A year post-transplant, T-cell counts and diversity derived mostly from newly produced T cells. TCRbeta diversity was high at day 60 in some patients (a result of surviving recipient T cells and thymic progenitors).

This clonotype was obtained from a boy between 2 and 15 years old with acute myeloid leukemia, due to receive a stem cell transplant. This chain uses TRBV7-7 with TRBJ2-5; 7 bases are a match to TRBD2. Sample: PBMCs, taken before TCRalphabeta/CD19-depleted stem cell transplant. CDR3 sequence: CASSLSGGETQYF. DNA of the CDR3: TGTGCTAGCAGCTTATCGGGGGGAGAGACCCAGTACTTC.